Shown below are 15 T cell receptor beta chains from a single sample sequenced in a study of CD8 T cells in Susac syndrome. RNA was extracted with the RNeasy kit, and a quantity of roughly 0.5 to 1 ug was reverse transcribed using random hexamers. TCRdb re-derived calls from the immunoSEQ multiplex PCR reads in MiXCR, one entry per CDR3 protein. The data contain 150,000 to 180,000 distinct CDR3 sequences, about 94% of them singletons. Material: CD8+ T cells from PBMCs. The receptors originated from a human donor with multiple sclerosis.

This chain joins TRBV3-1 and TRBJ2-5; D may correspond to TRBD1 or TRBD2 (6 bases each). V lost 2 bases and J 1 base, leaving 11 bases between the germline ends. The CDR3 is made up of 15 amino acids. Germline CDR1 LGHDT, CDR2 YNNKEL (reference sequence). Here the CDR3 reads CASSQPRGAQETQYF. CDR3 DNA sequence: TGTGCCAGCAGCCAACCAAGGGGGGCCCAAGAGACCCAGTACTTC.

The chain joins TRBV29-1 to TRBJ2-7; no reliable D call. The V gene's germline CDR1 is SQVTM and CDR2 ANQGSEA. This CDR3 region has 14 residues. V lost 0 bases and J 0 bases, leaving 9 bases between the germline ends. This CDR3 reads CSVEDTKSSYEQYF. CDR3 bases: TGCAGCGTTGAAGACACGAAAAGCTCCTACGAGCAGTACTTC.

CDR3 sequence (DNA): TGCAGTGCTAGCCCCCAAAAGGGGGCGGACTATGGCTACACCTTC. Its translation is CSASPQKGADYGYTF. The chain employs TRBV20-1 and TRBJ1-2; 7 nucleotides align to TRBD1. The ends lost 3 bases at V and 3 bases at J; junction bases unmatched: 10. The germline gives CDR1 DFQATT, CDR2 SNEGSKA (reference sequence). The CDR3 spans 15 residues.

The V gene is TRBV2, the J gene TRBJ2-7; TRBD1 might be the D (5 bases). The germline V gene has CDR1 SNHLY and CDR2 FYNNEI. The CDR3 extends over 12 amino acids. The V and J ends lost 6 bases and 3 bases respectively, with 9 bases between them. The CDR3 DNA reads as TGTGCCAGCAGGGACAAGTACTACGAGCAGTACTTC. Translation gives CASRDKYYEQYF.

V usage is TRBV9 and J usage is TRBJ2-6; TRBD1 matches 7 bases. The CDR3 consists of 19 residues. CDR1 SGDLS and CDR2 YYNGEE come from the germline V gene. V dropped 4 bases and J dropped 0; count of bases not matched to a gene: 13. The CDR3 spells CASSSRGQGPLSGANVLTF. CDR3 coding DNA: TGTGCCAGCAGCTCTAGGGGGCAGGGCCCTCTCTCTGGGGCCAACGTCCTGACTTTC.

The chain couples TRBV4-1 to TRBJ1-1; D possibly corresponds to TRBD1 (5 bases). The germline CDR1 and CDR2 sequences are MGHRA and YSYEKL. V was trimmed by 0 bases and J by 6 bases, leaving 11 bases between them. CDR3 length: 14 residues. CDR3 DNA: TGCGCCAGCAGCCAAGAGAGGCAGGGCGCTGAAGCTTTCTTT. Its protein is CASSQERQGAEAFF.

The V gene is TRBV11-2, the J gene TRBJ2-7, with unresolved D. The CDR3 length is 13 residues. CDR1 is SGHAT, CDR2 FQNNGV, per germline. The V and J ends lost 4 bases and 2 bases respectively, with 9 bases between them. CDR3 coding DNA: TGTGCCAGCAGCTCGGCCAGCCCCTACGAGCAGTACTTC. Translation gives CASSSASPYEQYF.

This chain links TRBV4-1 with TRBJ2-4; D is ambiguous. The germline gives CDR1 MGHRA, CDR2 YSYEKL. The CDR3 runs to 15 residues. V lost 1 base to trimming and J lost 7 bases, with 14 bases between them. The CDR3 loop is CASSQAPSTRNIQYF. CDR3 DNA sequence: TGCGCCAGCAGCCAAGCCCCCTCGACCCGGAACATTCAGTACTTC.

This clonotype was recorded once. The rearrangement links TRBV28 to TRBJ2-7, with D maybe TRBD2 (7 bases). There are 14 residues in the CDR3. Deletions cut 2 bases from V and 6 bases from J, with 14 bases between. Germline CDR1 is MDHEN and CDR2 is SYDVKM. CDR3 nucleotides: TGTGCCAGCAGTTTAAGGGGGGGGGCCCCCGAGCAGTACTTC. Translated: CASSLRGGAPEQYF. Looking up the rest from reference TRBV28 and TRBJ2-7 gives the full variable domain: DVKVTQSSRYLVKRTGEKVFLECVQDMDHENMFWYRQDPGLGLRLIYFSYDVKMKEKGDIPEGYSVSREKKERFSLILESASTNQTSMYLCASSLRGGAPEQYFGPGTRLTVT.

This clonotype was counted between two and nine times. The J gene is TRBJ2-7, the V gene TRBV9, with no clear D. V lost 7 bases and J 3 bases, leaving 17 bases between the germline ends. Germline CDR1 SGDLS, CDR2 YYNGEE. The CDR3 consists of 14 residues. In DNA form, the CDR3 reads TGTGCCAGCTCCCCCACGTCAGGCGGCTACGAGCAGTACTTC. This sequence encodes CASSPTSGGYEQYF. Based on the CDR3 plus reference TRBV9 and TRBJ2-7, the full variable domain is DSGVTQTPKHLITATGQRVTLRCSPRSGDLSVYWYQQSLDQGLQFLIQYYNGEERAKGNILERFSAQQFPDLHSELNLSSLELGDSALYFCASSPTSGGYEQYFGPGTRLTVT.

The chain links TRBV27 to TRBJ2-7, with D perhaps assigned TRBD1 or TRBD2 (5 bases each). The CDR3 is 13 residues long. V lost 5 bases to trimming and J lost 3 bases, with 11 bases between them. Per germline, CDR1 MNHEY and CDR2 SMNVEV (reference sequence). The CDR3 DNA reads TGTGCCAGCAGTCTGGGGGTCAACTACGAGCAGTACTTC. This gives the protein CASSLGVNYEQYF.

The rearrangement joins TRBV15 to TRBJ2-7, with D maybe TRBD1 (6 bases). V shed 5 bases and J shed 3 bases, with 17 bases lying between them. CDR3 length: 15 amino acids. Germline V lookup: CDR1 LNHNV, CDR2 YYDKDF (reference sequence). The CDR3 spells CATSLNRDSGYEQYF. For the CDR3, the DNA is TGTGCCACCAGCTTAAACAGGGATTCTGGCTACGAGCAGTACTTC.

A remark on this clonotype: Compared with germline, one end of the junction differs, possibly owing to a read error. The chain links TRBV4-1 to TRBJ1-4, with 8 positions matching TRBD1. This CDR3 is 15 amino acids long. Germline V gene data show CDR1 as MGHRA and CDR2 as YSYEKL. The CDR3 loop is CASSRSQGAKEKLFF. The DNA for the CDR3 is TGCGCCAGCAGCCGGAGCCAGGGGGCTAAGGAAAAACTGTTTTTT.

This chain links TRBV2 with TRBJ2-1, with 9 bases fitting TRBD1. Per the germline V gene, CDR1 is SNHLY and CDR2 is FYNNEI. The CDR3 extends over 17 amino acids. Unmatched junction bases numbered 10, after V lost 6 bases and J lost 1 base. As DNA, the CDR3 is TGTGCCAGCAGCCAATCTCGGGACAGGGTTTCCTACAATGAGCAGTTCTTC. Translation gives CASSQSRDRVSYNEQFF.

The chain couples TRBV7-9 to TRBJ1-1; D not certain. V lost 5 bases, J lost 6 bases, and 13 bases lay in between. Germline CDR1 SEHNR, CDR2 FQNEAQ (reference sequence). The CDR3 extends over 13 amino acids. The CDR3 DNA is TGTGCCAGCAGCCCAAAGGGCTCCCCTGAAGCTTTCTTT. This codes for CASSPKGSPEAFF.